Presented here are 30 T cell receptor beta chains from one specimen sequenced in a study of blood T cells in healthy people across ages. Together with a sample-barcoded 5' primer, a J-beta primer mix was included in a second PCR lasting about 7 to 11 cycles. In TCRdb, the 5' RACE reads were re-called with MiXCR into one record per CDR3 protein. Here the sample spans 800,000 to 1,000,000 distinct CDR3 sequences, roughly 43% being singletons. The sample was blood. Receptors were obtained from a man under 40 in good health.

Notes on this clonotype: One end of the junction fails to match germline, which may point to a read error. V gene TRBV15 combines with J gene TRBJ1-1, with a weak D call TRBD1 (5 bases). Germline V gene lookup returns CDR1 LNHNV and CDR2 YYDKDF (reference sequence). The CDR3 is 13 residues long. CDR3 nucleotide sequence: TGTGCCACCAGCGGGACTGTGAACAGTGAAGCTTTCTTT. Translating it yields CATSGTVNSEAFF. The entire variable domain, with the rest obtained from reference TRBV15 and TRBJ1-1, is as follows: DAMVIQNPRYQVTQFGKPVTLSCSQTLNHNVMYWYQQKSSQAPKLLFHYYDKDFNNEADTPDNFQSRRPNTSFCFLDIRSPGLGDTAMYLCATSGTVNSEAFFGQGTRLTVV.

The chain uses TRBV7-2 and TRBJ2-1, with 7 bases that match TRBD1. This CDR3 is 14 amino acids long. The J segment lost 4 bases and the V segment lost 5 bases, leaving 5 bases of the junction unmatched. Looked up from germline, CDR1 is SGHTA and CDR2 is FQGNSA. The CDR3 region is CASSNGTVYNEQFF. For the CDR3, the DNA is TGTGCCAGCAGCAATGGGACAGTTTACAATGAGCAGTTCTTC.

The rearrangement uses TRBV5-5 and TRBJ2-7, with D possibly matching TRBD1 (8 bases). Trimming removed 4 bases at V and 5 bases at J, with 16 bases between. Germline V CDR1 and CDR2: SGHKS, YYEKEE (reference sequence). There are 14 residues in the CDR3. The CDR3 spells CASSSGTGSNEQYF. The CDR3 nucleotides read TGTGCCAGCAGCAGCGGGACAGGTTCCAACGAGCAGTACTTC.

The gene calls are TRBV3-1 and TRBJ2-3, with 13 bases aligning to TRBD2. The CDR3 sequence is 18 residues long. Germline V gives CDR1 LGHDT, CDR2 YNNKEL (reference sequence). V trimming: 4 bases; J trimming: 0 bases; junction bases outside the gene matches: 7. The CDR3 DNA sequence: TGTGCCAGCAGCCCCGGACTAGCGGGGGCCTTCAGCACAGATACGCAGTATTTT. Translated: CASSPGLAGAFSTDTQYF.

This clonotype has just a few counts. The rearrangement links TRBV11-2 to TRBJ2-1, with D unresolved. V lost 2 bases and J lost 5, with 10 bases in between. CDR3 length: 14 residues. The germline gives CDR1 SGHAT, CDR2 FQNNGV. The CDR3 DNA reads TGTGCCAGCAGCTTATCTAGACCGAACAATGAGCAGTTCTTC. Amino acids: CASSLSRPNNEQFF.

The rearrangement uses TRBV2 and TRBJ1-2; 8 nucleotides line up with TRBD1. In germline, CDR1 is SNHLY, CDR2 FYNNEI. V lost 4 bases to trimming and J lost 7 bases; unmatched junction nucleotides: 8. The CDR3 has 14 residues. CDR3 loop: CASSVRTGSVGYTF. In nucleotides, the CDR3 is TGTGCCAGCAGTGTGAGGACAGGGAGTGTTGGCTACACCTTC. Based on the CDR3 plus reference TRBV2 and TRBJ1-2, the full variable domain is EPEVTQTPSHQVTQMGQEVILRCVPISNHLYFYWYRQILGQKVEFLVSFYNNEISEKSEIFDDQFSVERPDGSNFTLKIRSTKLEDSAMYFCASSVRTGSVGYTFGSGTRLTVV.

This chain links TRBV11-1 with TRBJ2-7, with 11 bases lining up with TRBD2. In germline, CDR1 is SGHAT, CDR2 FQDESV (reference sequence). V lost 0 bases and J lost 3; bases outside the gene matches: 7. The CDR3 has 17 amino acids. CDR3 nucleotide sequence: TGTGCCAGCAGCTTAGCCCCCCGTACTAGCGGGGGCTACGAGCAGTACTTC. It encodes CASSLAPRTSGGYEQYF. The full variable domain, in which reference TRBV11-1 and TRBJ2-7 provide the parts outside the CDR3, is EAEVAQSPRYKITEKSQAVAFWCDPISGHATLYWYRQILGQGPELLVQFQDESVVDDSQLPKDRFSAERLKGVDSTLKIQPAELGDSAMYLCASSLAPRTSGGYEQYFGPGTRLTVT.

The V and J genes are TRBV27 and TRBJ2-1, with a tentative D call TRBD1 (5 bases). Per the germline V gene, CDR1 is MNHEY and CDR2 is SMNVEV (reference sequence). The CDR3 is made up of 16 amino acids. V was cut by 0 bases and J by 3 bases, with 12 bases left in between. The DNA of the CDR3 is TGTGCCAGCAGTTTATCAGGGGAAGGGGTCTACAATGAGCAGTTCTTC. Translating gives CASSLSGEGVYNEQFF.

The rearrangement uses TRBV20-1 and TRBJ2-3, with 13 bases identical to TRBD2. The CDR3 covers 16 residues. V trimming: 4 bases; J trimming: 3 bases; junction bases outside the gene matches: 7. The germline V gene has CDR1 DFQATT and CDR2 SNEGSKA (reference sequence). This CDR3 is CSANLGLAGVTDTQYF. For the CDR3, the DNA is TGCAGTGCTAACCTTGGACTAGCGGGGGTTACAGATACGCAGTATTTT.

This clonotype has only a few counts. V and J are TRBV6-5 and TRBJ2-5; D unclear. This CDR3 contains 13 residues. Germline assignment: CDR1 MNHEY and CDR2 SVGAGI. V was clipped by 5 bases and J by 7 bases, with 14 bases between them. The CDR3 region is CASSQILWGTQYF. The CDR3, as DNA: TGTGCCAGCAGTCAAATCCTGTGGGGGACCCAGTACTTC.

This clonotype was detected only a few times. CDR3 DNA: TGTGCCAGCAGCTTTATACGGTACTATGGCTACACCTTC. Protein sequence: CASSFIRYYGYTF. The V gene is TRBV7-9, the J gene TRBJ1-2; unclear D gene. V lost 3 bases and J lost 3, with 8 bases in between. CDR3 size: 13 residues. The germline V gene has CDR1 SEHNR and CDR2 FQNEAQ (reference sequence).

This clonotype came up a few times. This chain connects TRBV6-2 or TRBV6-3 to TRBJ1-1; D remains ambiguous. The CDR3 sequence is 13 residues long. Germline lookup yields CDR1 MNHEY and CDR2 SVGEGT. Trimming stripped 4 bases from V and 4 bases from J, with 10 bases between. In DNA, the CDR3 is TGTGCCAGCAGTTTAAGCGGGTTCACTGAAGCTTTCTTT. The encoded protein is CASSLSGFTEAFF.

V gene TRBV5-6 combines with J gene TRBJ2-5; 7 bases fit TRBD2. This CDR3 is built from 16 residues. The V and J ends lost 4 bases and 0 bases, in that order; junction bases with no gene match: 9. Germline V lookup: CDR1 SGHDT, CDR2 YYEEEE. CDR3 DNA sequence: TGTGCCAGCAGCAGAGGACTGAGCGGGGACCAAGAGACCCAGTACTTC. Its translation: CASSRGLSGDQETQYF.

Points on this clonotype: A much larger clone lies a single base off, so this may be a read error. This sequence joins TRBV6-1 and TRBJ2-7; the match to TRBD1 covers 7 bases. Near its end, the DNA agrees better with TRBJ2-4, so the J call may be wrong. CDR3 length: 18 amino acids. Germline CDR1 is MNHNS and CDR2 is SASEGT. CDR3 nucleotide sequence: TGTGCCAGCAGTATCTACGGAACGACAGGGATGTTGGCGAACATTCAGTACTTC. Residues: CASSIYGTTGMLANIQYF.

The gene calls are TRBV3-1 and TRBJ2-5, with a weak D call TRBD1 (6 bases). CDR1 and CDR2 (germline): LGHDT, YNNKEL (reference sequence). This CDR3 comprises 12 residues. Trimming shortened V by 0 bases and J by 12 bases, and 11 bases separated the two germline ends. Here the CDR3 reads CASSQEAGVEYF. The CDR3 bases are TGTGCCAGCAGCCAAGAGGCAGGGGTGGAGTACTTC.

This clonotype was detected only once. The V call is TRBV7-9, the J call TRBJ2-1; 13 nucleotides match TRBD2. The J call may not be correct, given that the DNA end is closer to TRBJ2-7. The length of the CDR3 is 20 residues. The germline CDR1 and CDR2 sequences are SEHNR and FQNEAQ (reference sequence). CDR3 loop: CASSLKGLAGPLSSYNEQYF. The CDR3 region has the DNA TGTGCCAGCAGCCTCAAGGGACTAGCGGGGCCCCTAAGCTCCTACAATGAGCAGTACTTC.

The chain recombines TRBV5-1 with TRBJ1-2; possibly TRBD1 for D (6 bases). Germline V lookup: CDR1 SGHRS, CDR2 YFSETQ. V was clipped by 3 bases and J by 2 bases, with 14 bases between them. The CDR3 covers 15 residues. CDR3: CASSWGAGNNYGYTF. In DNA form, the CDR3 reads TGCGCCAGCAGCTGGGGGGCAGGGAACAACTATGGCTACACCTTC.

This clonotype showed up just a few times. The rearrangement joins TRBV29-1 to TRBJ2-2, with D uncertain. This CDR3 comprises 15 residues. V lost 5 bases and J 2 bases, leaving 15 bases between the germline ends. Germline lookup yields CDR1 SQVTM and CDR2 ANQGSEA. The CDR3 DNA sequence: TGCAGCGTTTCGGGCCCTAACCGCAACACCGGGGAGCTGTTTTTT. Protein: CSVSGPNRNTGELFF.

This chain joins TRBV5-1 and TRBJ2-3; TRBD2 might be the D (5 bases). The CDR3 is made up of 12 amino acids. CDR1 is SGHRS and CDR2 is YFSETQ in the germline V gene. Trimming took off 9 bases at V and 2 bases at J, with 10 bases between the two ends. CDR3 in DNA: TGCGCCACTGCGGGTGACACAGATACGCAGTATTTT. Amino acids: CATAGDTDTQYF.

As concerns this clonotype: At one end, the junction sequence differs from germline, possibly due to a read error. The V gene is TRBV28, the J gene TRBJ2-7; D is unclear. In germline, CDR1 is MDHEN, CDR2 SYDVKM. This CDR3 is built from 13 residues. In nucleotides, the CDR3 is TGTGCCAACAGTCCCCTCCCCGCCTACGAGCAGTACTTC. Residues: CANSPLPAYEQYF.

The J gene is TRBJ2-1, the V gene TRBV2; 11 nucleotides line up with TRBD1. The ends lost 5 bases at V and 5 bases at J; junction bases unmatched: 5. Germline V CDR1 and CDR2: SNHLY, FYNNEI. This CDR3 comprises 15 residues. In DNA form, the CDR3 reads TGTGCCAGCAGTAGGACAGGGGGCTGGGACAATGAGCAGTTCTTC. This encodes CASSRTGGWDNEQFF.

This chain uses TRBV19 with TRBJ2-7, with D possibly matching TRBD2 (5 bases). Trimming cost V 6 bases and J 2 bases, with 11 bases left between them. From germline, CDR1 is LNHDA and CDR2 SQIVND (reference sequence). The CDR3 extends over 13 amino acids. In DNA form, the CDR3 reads TGTGCCAGTAGCCACGGACTGACCTACGAGCAGTACTTC. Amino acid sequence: CASSHGLTYEQYF.

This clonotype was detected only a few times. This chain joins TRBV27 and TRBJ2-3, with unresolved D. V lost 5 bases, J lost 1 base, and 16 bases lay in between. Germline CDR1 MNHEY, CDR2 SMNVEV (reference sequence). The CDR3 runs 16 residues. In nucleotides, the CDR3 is TGTGCCAGCAGTCCTAGTCAGGCCTTGGGCACAGATACGCAGTATTTT. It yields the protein CASSPSQALGTDTQYF.

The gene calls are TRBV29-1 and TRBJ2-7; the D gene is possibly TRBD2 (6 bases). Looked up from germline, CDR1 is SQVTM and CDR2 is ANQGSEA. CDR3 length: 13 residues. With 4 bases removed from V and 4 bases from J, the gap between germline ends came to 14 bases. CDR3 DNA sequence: TGCAGCGTTGCGGGGAGGCTGCGTTACGAGCAGTACTTC. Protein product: CSVAGRLRYEQYF.

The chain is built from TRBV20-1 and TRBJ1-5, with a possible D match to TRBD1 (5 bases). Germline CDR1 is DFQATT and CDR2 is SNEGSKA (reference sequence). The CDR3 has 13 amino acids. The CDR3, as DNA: TGCAGGGTCGTGGGGGGGGGTAATCAGCCCCAGCATTTT. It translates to CRVVGGGNQPQHF.

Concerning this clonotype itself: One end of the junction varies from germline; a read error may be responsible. CDR3 in amino acids: CASSVAGQPREQFF. The CDR3 coding sequence is TGTGCCAGCAGTGTAGCGGGACAGCCCAGGGAGCAGTTCTTC. The chain joins TRBV12-3 or TRBV12-4 to TRBJ2-1, with D possibly TRBD2 on 8 matching bases. CDR3 length: 14 amino acids.

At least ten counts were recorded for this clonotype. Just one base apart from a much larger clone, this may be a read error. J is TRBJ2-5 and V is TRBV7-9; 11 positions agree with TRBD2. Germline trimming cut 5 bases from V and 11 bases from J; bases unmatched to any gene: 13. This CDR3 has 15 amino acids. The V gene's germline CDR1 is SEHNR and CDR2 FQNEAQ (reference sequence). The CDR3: CASSTSGGNGNEQYF. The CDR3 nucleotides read TGTGCCAGCAGCACTAGCGGGGGCAACGGGAATGAGCAGTACTTC.

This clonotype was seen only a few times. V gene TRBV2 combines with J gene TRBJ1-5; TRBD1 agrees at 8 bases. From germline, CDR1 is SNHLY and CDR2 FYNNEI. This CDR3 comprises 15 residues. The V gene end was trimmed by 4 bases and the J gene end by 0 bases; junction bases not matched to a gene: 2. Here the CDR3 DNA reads TGTGCCAGCAGTGCGACAGGGGATAGCAATCAGCCCCAGCATTTT. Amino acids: CASSATGDSNQPQHF.

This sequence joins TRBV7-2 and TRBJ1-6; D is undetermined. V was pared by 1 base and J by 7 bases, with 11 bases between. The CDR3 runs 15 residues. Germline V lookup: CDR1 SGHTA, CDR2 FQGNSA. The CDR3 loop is CASSLEGIENSPLHF. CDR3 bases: TGTGCCAGCAGCTTAGAAGGCATCGAGAATTCACCCCTCCACTTT.

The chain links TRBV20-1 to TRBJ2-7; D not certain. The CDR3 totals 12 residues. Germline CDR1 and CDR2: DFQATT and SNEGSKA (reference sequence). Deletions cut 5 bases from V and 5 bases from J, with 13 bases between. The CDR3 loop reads CSAPDQLHEQYF. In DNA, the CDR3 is TGCAGTGCTCCCGACCAACTCCACGAGCAGTACTTC.